The following is a TCR beta chain sequence with its context. The antigen is not known. The table came from immunoSEQ multiplex PCR; TCRdb's copy has only in-frame clones and leaves some out. The sample holds some 150,000 clones, 80% to 95% seen once. The data were obtained in a study of T cell responses to AZD1222 COVID-19 vaccine. Overall study findings and caveats: AZD1222 recipients seropositive at baseline numbered only five to seven.

The sample consisted of peripheral blood, taken 28 days after the second AZD1222 dose. The clonotype originates from an adult who received the AZD1222 COVID-19 vaccine.

The CDR3 DNA follows: TGTGCCAGTAGTATACATCCCGGGACAGGGGTTTTCGAGCAGTACTTC. Encoded protein: CASSIHPGTGVFEQYF. This chain links TRBV19 with TRBJ2-7; 10 bases align to TRBD1. J gave up 6 bases and V 2 bases, and 10 bases lay outside the gene matches. Germline V gene lookup returns CDR1 LNHDA and CDR2 SQIVND (reference sequence). The CDR3 extends over 16 amino acids.